Listed below are T cell receptor beta chains from one sample, sequenced in a study of blood T cells in healthy people across ages. Using its own MiXCR run on the 5' RACE reads, TCRdb lists one record per CDR3 protein. The repertoire holds 1.5 million to 2 million distinct CDR3 sequences, with roughly a third as singletons. The sequenced sample consisted of blood. The receptor source for this set is a woman under 40 in good health. The conserved cysteine and the conserved F or W are not part of the CDR3 here.

j_call	v_call	cdr3_length	cdr3_aa
TRBJ1-2	TRBV7-3	12	ASSLGQGAEGYT
TRBJ1-2	TRBV20-1	15	SARELAAGRGRYGYT
TRBJ2-5	TRBV7-3	13	ANSPDGDFQETQY
TRBJ1-2	TRBV20-1	8	SAEDYGYT
TRBJ2-3	TRBV11-2	14	ASSLGVAASTDTQY
TRBJ1-2	TRBV9	13	ASSVGSRANYGYT
TRBJ2-7	TRBV28	13	ASREGAGPAYEQY
TRBJ2-1	TRBV5-1	12	ASSLVPLLNEQF
TRBJ2-2	TRBV20-1	13	SARRGTANTGELF
TRBJ2-5	TRBV20-1	12	SAARFQGAETQY
TRBJ2-7	TRBV7-9	14	ASSTRQGARGYEQY
TRBJ1-2	TRBV5-1	15	ASSLTYGTQQIYGYT
TRBJ1-5	TRBV27	13	ASSVTGYSNQPQH
TRBJ1-1	TRBV5-4	13	ASSLPGASNTEAF
TRBJ2-7	TRBV20-1	12	SARYSRGYYEQY
TRBJ2-5	TRBV5-5	13	ASSGRTGGRETQY
TRBJ1-2	TRBV3-1	11	ASRLMQGNGYT
TRBJ1-2	TRBV7-3	14	ASSSARGEVWYGYT
TRBJ2-1	TRBV12-3/TRBV12-4	12	ASSGSGGRGEQF
TRBJ2-7	TRBV9	13	ASSVGWTSGYEQY
TRBJ2-3	TRBV20-1	13	SAAGLAASTDTQY
TRBJ2-5	TRBV29-1	11	SVRGPGVGTQY
TRBJ2-1	TRBV3-1	14	ASSQDASGRATEQF
TRBJ1-1	TRBV29-1	12	SGRDRGSGTEAF
TRBJ2-7	TRBV12-3/TRBV12-4	12	AGRFGDSSYEQY
TRBJ1-2	TRBV7-9	13	ASSLPGQNSYGYT
TRBJ2-5	TRBV3-1	13	ASSRPTGQQETQY
TRBJ1-1	TRBV7-9	13	ASSLDRHTNTEAF
TRBJ2-3	TRBV4-1	13	ASSQTSRSTDTQY
TRBJ2-7	TRBV4-1	13	ASSPGQGKFYEQY
TRBJ2-5	TRBV18	15	ASSPYVRGRQQETQY
TRBJ1-5	TRBV27	13	ASSLVSPSNQPQH
TRBJ2-3	TRBV27	14	ASSLLGTLGADTQY
TRBJ1-2	TRBV12-3/TRBV12-4	11	ASSAGQSYGYT
TRBJ2-3	TRBV11-2	11	ASSLGALANRY
TRBJ2-5	TRBV20-1	12	SARDRLGQETQY
TRBJ2-1	TRBV5-1	14	ASSPPGLGSYNEQF
TRBJ1-2	TRBV6-2/TRBV6-3	14	ASSPATVAGRYDYT
TRBJ2-1	TRBV5-1	10	ASSLGLAGVF
TRBJ2-3	TRBV28	12	ASSEGQPTDTQY
TRBJ2-2	TRBV28	12	ASSATGGSGELF
TRBJ2-1	TRBV5-6	14	ASSTSGTETYNEQF
TRBJ1-5	TRBV19	12	ASIEGPSNQPQH
TRBJ2-1	TRBV5-1	12	ASSLEGTDNGQF
TRBJ1-1	TRBV20-1	9	SASRADEAF
TRBJ2-7	TRBV20-1	11	SAPGDRSYEQY
TRBJ1-2	TRBV3-1	10	AGSQTGSGYT
TRBJ2-7	TRBV20-1	10	SARDTSREQY
TRBJ1-2	TRBV15	12	ATSEGQEYYGYT
TRBJ2-5	TRBV5-6	13	ASSLSRTGKETQY
TRBJ2-7	TRBV7-9	12	ASSSNPGSYEQY
TRBJ2-1	TRBV20-1	10	SAGGRGNEQF
TRBJ2-5	TRBV10-2	14	ASSGGIAQRQETQY